Below, one T cell receptor (beta chain) is given with its context. The antigen remains undetermined. The CDR3 has 15 residues. Germline values: CDR1 LNHNV, CDR2 YYDKDF (reference sequence). The V gene lost 6 bases and the J gene lost 3 bases, with 15 bases spanning the gap. The sequenced template was cDNA made from the entire isolated RNA. Assay used: immunoSEQ multiplex PCR; TCRdb lists only in-frame clones, some missing. Of 860,000 or so clones detected, 15% to 20% appear once; the ten largest clones hold 0.02% to 0.03%. This sample is part of a study of beta chain features in type 1 diabetes. Findings of the study overall: Healthy donors had naive, central memory and Treg TCRB repertoires that appeared less similar than those seen among patients.

It was via CD45RO/CCR7/CD25/CD127/CD95/CD27 that CD4+ naive, central memory, regulatory and stem cell-like memory cells were sorted. Populations isolated by sorting all had purity greater than 95%. The sample consisted of naive CD4+ T cells from blood. The sequence derives from a young woman in good health. This chain joins TRBV15 and TRBJ1-3, with a weak D call TRBD1 (6 bases). The CDR3 DNA sequence: TGTGCCACCAGACCTACAGGGTGGTATGGAAACACCATATATTTT. Amino acid sequence: CATRPTGWYGNTIYF.